This T cell receptor beta chain was observed in a study of cytomegalovirus exposure and HLA in healthy donors. Looking at the study overall: The early release's HLA-typed donors yielded 78 million or so unique TCRs.

This clone was found a few times. Its antigen is unidentified. Germline V gene data show CDR1 as SGHAT and CDR2 as FQNNGV. Trimming shortened V by 6 bases and J by 8 bases, and 19 bases separated the two germline ends. The CDR3 length is 15 residues. Overall study findings and caveats: Highly shared sequence variants in one cluster were likely a sequencing artifact.

60 Vbeta and 13 Jbeta primers were used in PCR. Generated by immunoSEQ multiplex PCR, the TCRdb table keeps only in-frame clones and is missing some. Among approximately 150,000 clones listed, approximately 9% were seen once. The sample taken for sequencing was PBMCs. The receptor's source is a male donor in good health and CMV-seronegative. V usage is TRBV11-2 and J usage is TRBJ1-4; D unclear. The DNA of the CDR3 is TGTGCCAGCAGATCCGTGGGCAGCCGGTGGGAAAAACTGTTTTTT. Amino acid sequence: CASRSVGSRWEKLFF.